A selection of T cell receptor beta chains follows, all from one sample in a study of shared clonotypes between healthy human individuals. Sequencing was performed with immunoSEQ multiplex PCR; in TCRdb, only in-frame clones are kept and a portion is missing. The repertoire holds around 2.1 million clones, with roughly 91% as singletons. The sequenced sample consisted of naive CD8+ T cells from PBMCs. These receptor sequences come from a man aged 18 to 29 in good health. Some clones in this sample may be carry-over from other donors' samples. Each CDR3 is given without its conserved first and last residue.

J: TRBJ1-2
V: TRBV11-2
CDR3: ASSPGTIYGYT

J: TRBJ2-3
V: TRBV28
CDR3: ASKNSAGTDTQY

J: TRBJ2-7
V: TRBV5-4
CDR3: ASSPPGGTGLSPDEQY

J: TRBJ1-3
V: TRBV10-3
CDR3: AISDGGDSGNTIY

J: TRBJ2-7
V: TRBV5-1
CDR3: ASSLSSKTDEQY

J: TRBJ2-7
V: TRBV15
CDR3: ATSRDWASGRFYEQY

J: TRBJ1-5
V: TRBV7-3
CDR3: ASSLTVREAAVGFQPQH

J: TRBJ2-7
V: TRBV5-4
CDR3: ASLFGNEQY

J: TRBJ1-1
V: TRBV5-1
CDR3: ASSLVGQMNTEAF

J: TRBJ2-5
V: TRBV28
CDR3: ASIRREDGRETQY

J: TRBJ1-4
V: TRBV27
CDR3: ASSFGTHEKLF

J: TRBJ1-5
V: TRBV6-1
CDR3: ASSRTGEGQPQH

J: TRBJ1-1
V: TRBV9
CDR3: ASSVGGKGGNTEAF

J: TRBJ2-1
V: TRBV10-3
CDR3: AIGQGGYNEQF

J: TRBJ2-2
V: TRBV9
CDR3: ASSVDYRFTGELF

J: TRBJ2-7
V: TRBV7-9
CDR3: ASSSTLRDYEQY

J: TRBJ1-3
V: TRBV6-1
CDR3: ASSVNRARGNTIY

J: TRBJ2-3
V: TRBV5-6
CDR3: ASSSAPDLRTDTQY

J: TRBJ2-1
V: TRBV19
CDR3: ASSIMPSGDYNEQF

J: TRBJ2-1
V: TRBV28
CDR3: ASALSTYNEQF

J: TRBJ2-1
V: TRBV27
CDR3: ASSLRGAQYNEQF

J: TRBJ1-1
V: TRBV4-3
CDR3: ASSQDGDSDEAF

J: TRBJ2-1
V: TRBV4-3
CDR3: ASSQESYNEQF

J: TRBJ2-2
V: TRBV6-6
CDR3: ASSYFGPAGELF

J: TRBJ1-1
V: TRBV11-2
CDR3: ASSWGGGQRIEAF

J: TRBJ2-7
V: TRBV6-5
CDR3: ASSSTGGSYEQY

J: TRBJ1-2
V: TRBV9
CDR3: ASTQTGTGIFYGYT

J: TRBJ2-1
V: TRBV7-2
CDR3: ASSLVGFNEQF

J: TRBJ1-2
V: TRBV7-9
CDR3: ASSLGGPEEPYT

J: TRBJ2-3
V: TRBV28
CDR3: ASSLEVAGDPDTQY

J: TRBJ2-2
V: TRBV7-6
CDR3: ASSPRGNTGELF

J: TRBJ2-2
V: TRBV9
CDR3: ASRTSGQANTGELF

J: TRBJ1-1
V: TRBV7-9
CDR3: ASSFLTGNTEAF

J: TRBJ1-2
V: TRBV6-5
CDR3: ASSNPRTGGGYT

J: TRBJ2-7
V: TRBV29-1
CDR3: SVGDPGRAYEQY

J: TRBJ2-1
V: TRBV10-2
CDR3: ATRTSGRAGEQF

J: TRBJ1-2
V: TRBV6-5
CDR3: ASSYSRSRLNYGYT

J: TRBJ1-5
V: TRBV15
CDR3: ATSRDRPGQPQH

J: TRBJ1-3
V: TRBV4-3
CDR3: ASSQDLGGGNTIY

J: TRBJ2-1
V: TRBV7-9
CDR3: ASSVPYNEQF

J: TRBJ2-3
V: TRBV4-3
CDR3: ASSRGTSGISTDTQY